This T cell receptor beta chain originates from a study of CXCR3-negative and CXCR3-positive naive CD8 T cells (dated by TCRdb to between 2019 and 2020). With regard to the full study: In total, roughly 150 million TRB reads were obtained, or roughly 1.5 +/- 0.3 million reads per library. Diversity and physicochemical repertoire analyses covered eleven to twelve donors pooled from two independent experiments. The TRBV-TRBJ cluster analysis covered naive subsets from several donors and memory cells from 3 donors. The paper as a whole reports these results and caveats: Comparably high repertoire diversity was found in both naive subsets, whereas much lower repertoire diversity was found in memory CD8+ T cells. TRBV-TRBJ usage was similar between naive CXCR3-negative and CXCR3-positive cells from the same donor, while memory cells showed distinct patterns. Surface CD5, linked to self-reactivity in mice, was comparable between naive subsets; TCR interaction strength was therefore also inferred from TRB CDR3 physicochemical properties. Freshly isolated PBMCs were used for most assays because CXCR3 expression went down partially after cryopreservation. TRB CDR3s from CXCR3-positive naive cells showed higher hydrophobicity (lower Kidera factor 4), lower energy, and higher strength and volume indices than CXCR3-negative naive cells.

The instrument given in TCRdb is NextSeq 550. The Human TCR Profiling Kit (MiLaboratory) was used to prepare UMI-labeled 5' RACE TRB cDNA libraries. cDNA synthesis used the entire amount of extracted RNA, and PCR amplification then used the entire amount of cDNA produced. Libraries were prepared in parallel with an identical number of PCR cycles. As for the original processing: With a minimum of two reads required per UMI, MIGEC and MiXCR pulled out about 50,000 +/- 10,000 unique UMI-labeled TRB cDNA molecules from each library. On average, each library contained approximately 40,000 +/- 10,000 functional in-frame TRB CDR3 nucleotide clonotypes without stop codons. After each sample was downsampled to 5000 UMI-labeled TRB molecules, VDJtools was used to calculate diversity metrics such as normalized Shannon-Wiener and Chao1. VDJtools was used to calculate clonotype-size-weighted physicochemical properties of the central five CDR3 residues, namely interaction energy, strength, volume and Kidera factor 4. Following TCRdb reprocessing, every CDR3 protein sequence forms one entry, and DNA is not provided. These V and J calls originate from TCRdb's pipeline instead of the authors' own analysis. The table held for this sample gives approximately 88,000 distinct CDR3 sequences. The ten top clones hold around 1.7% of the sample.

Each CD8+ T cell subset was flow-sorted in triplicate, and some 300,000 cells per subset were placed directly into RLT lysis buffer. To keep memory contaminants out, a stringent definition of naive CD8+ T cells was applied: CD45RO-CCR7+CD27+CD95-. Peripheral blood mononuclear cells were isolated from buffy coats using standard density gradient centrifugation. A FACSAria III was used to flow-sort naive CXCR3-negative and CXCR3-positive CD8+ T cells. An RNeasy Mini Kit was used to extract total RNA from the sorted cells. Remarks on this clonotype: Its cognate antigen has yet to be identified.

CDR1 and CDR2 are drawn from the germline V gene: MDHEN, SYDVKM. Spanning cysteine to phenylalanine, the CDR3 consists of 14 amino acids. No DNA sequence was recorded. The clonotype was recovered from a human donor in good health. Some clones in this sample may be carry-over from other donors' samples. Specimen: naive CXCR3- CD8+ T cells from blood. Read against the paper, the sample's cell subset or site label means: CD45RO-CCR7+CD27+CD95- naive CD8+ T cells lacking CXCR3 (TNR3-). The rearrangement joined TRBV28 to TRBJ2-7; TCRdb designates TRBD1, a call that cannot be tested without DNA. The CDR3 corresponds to CASSSRQGSYEQYF. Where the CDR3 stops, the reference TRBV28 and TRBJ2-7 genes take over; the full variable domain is DVKVTQSSRYLVKRTGEKVFLECVQDMDHENMFWYRQDPGLGLRLIYFSYDVKMKEKGDIPEGYSVSREKKERFSLILESASTNQTSMYLCASSSRQGSYEQYFGPGTRLTVT.